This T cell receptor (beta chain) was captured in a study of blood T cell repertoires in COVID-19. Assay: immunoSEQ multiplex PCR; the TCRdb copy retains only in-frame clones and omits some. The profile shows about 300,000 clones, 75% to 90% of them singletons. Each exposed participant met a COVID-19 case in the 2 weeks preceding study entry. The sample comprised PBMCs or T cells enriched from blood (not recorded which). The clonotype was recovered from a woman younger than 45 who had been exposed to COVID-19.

The CDR3 loop is CASSMGDTSQPQHF. In nucleotides, the CDR3 is TGTGCCAGTAGTATGGGGGACACAAGTCAGCCCCAGCATTTT. The chain recombines TRBV19 with TRBJ1-5, with a weak D call TRBD1 (6 bases). The V end was cut by 3 bases, the J end by 6 bases, with 12 bases between. The CDR3 sequence is 14 residues long. Germline V CDR1 and CDR2: LNHDA, SQIVND (reference sequence).